The 12 T cell receptor beta chains reported below all come from one sample, sequenced in a study of response to subunit inactivated influenza vaccine. TCRdb re-called the RT-PCR reads through MiXCR, storing one row per CDR3 protein. The repertoire holds about 520,000 distinct CDR3 sequences, roughly 7.6% seen once, with around 13% in the top ten. Material: PBMCs from blood, obtained roughly 24 months after vaccination. The receptor source for this set is a man between 50 and 69 years old who received an inactivated influenza vaccine.

The chain is built from TRBV12-3 or TRBV12-4 and TRBJ2-2; the match to TRBD2 covers 9 bases. The junction had 7 bases not matched to a gene; V was cut back by 7 bases and J by 7 bases. The CDR3 loop spans 14 amino acids. CDR3 region: CASIAGGLIGELFF. The CDR3 DNA reads TGTGCCAGCATTGCGGGGGGGCTTATCGGGGAGCTGTTTTTT.

This clonotype was found many times. V usage is TRBV20-1 and J usage is TRBJ2-1; 10 positions agree with TRBD2. CDR1 DFQATT and CDR2 SNEGSKA come from the germline V gene (reference sequence). The CDR3 sequence is 15 residues long. The J segment lost 4 bases and the V segment lost 3 bases, leaving 6 bases of the junction unmatched. The CDR3 DNA reads TGCAGTGCTAGCCCACTAGCGGGAATATACAATGAGCAGTTCTTC. Residues: CSASPLAGIYNEQFF.

This rearrangement joins TRBV3-1 to TRBJ1-1; 7 positions agree with TRBD1. V was pared by 0 bases and J by 6 bases, with 1 base of the junction left unmatched. The CDR3 sequence is 13 residues long. Germline values: CDR1 LGHDT, CDR2 YNNKEL (reference sequence). The CDR3 region has the DNA TGTGCCAGCAGCCAAGATGACAGGGCTGAAGCTTTCTTT. Translated, it gives CASSQDDRAEAFF. The full variable domain, rest sourced from reference TRBV3-1 and TRBJ1-1, is DTAVSQTPKYLVTQMGNDKSIKCEQNLGHDTMYWYKQDSKKFLKIMFSYNNKELIINETVPNRFSPKSPDKAHLNLHINSLELGDSAVYFCASSQDDRAEAFFGQGTRLTVV.

V and J are TRBV20-1 and TRBJ2-1; TRBD1 aligns across 11 bases. Trimming cost V 5 bases and J 6 bases; bases outside gene matches: 6. This CDR3 has 14 amino acids. In germline, CDR1 is DFQATT, CDR2 SNEGSKA (reference sequence). The CDR3 reads CSASRDRGINEQFF. The DNA for the CDR3 is TGCAGTGCTTCCCGGGACAGGGGGATCAATGAGCAGTTCTTC.

This clonotype was picked up a small number of times. The gene calls are TRBV19 and TRBJ1-1; D possibly corresponds to TRBD1 (5 bases). Germline-derived CDR1 and CDR2 are LNHDA and SQIVND (reference sequence). Deletions cut 4 bases from V and 3 bases from J, with 15 bases between. This CDR3 has 15 residues. CDR3 sequence: CASSRKGSGDTEAFF. As DNA, the CDR3 is TGTGCCAGTAGTAGAAAGGGGTCGGGGGACACTGAAGCTTTCTTT.

V is TRBV2 and J is TRBJ2-3, with D maybe TRBD1 (6 bases). Per germline, CDR1 SNHLY and CDR2 FYNNEI. This CDR3 comprises 15 residues. V was shortened by 5 bases and J by 3 bases, with 15 bases between the two germline ends. The CDR3 loop is CASSTGTPKTDTQYF. The DNA of the CDR3 is TGTGCCAGCAGTACAGGGACCCCTAAAACAGATACGCAGTATTTT.

This clonotype was seen more than once but under ten times. The V and J genes are TRBV27 and TRBJ1-5, with TRBD1 identical over 11 bases. V gave up 6 bases and J gave up 3 bases; unmatched junction bases: 7. In germline, CDR1 is MNHEY, CDR2 SMNVEV (reference sequence). This CDR3 has 16 residues. CDR3 DNA: TGTGCCAGCAGGGGGACAGGGGGGGGTTACAATCAGCCCCAGCATTTT. Amino acid sequence: CASRGTGGGYNQPQHF.

This rearrangement joins TRBV28 to TRBJ2-1, with TRBD2 matching over 10 bases. The CDR3 totals 17 residues. Germline loops: CDR1 MDHEN, CDR2 SYDVKM. Germline trimming cut 4 bases from V and 6 bases from J; bases unmatched to any gene: 12. This CDR3 reads CASSSYWTSGGVNEQFF. DNA for the CDR3: TGTGCCAGCAGTTCTTATTGGACTAGCGGAGGAGTCAATGAGCAGTTCTTC.

There are many counts of this clonotype. This chain joins TRBV28 and TRBJ2-1; 10 bases match TRBD2. The junction had 3 bases not matched to a gene; V was cut back by 5 bases and J by 5 bases. The CDR3 is 14 residues long. From germline, CDR1 is MDHEN and CDR2 SYDVKM. Here the CDR3 reads CASSQSGGDNEQFF. The CDR3 bases are TGTGCCAGCAGTCAAAGCGGGGGGGACAATGAGCAGTTCTTC. The whole variable domain, filled in from reference TRBV28 and TRBJ2-1, reads DVKVTQSSRYLVKRTGEKVFLECVQDMDHENMFWYRQDPGLGLRLIYFSYDVKMKEKGDIPEGYSVSREKKERFSLILESASTNQTSMYLCASSQSGGDNEQFFGPGTRLTVL.

The table lists this clonotype with many counts. This chain connects TRBV5-1 to TRBJ2-4; 7 bases match TRBD1. Per the germline V gene, CDR1 is SGHRS and CDR2 is YFSETQ. The CDR3 contains 14 residues. After removal of 0 bases from V and 10 bases from J, the junction contained 7 bases not matched to a gene. DNA of the CDR3: TGCGCCAGCAGCTTGGGACAGGGCGATTGGATTCAGTACTTC. It specifies CASSLGQGDWIQYF. Based on the CDR3 plus reference TRBV5-1 and TRBJ2-4, the full variable domain is KAGVTQTPRYLIKTRGQQVTLSCSPISGHRSVSWYQQTPGQGLQFLFEYFSETQRNKGNFPGRFSGRQFSNSRSEMNVSTLELGDSALYLCASSLGQGDWIQYFGAGTRLSVL.

This clonotype showed up just a few times. CDR3 bases: TGTGCCAGCAGCCAAGCGGTTGCGGGGAGAAATTTTGGCTACACCTTC. It translates to CASSQAVAGRNFGYTF. The V gene is TRBV3-1, the J gene TRBJ1-2; D is undetermined. This CDR3 spans 16 amino acids. V was cut by 1 base and J by 7 bases, with 19 bases left in between. Germline V gives CDR1 LGHDT, CDR2 YNNKEL (reference sequence).

As for this clonotype: Germline is not matched at one junction end, which may reflect a read error. The chain employs TRBV18 and TRBJ2-2; 8 bases map to TRBD1. CDR1 KGHSH and CDR2 LQKENI come from the germline V gene. This CDR3 spans 17 amino acids. CDR3 bases: TGTGCCAGCTCGCCACTCGGACAGGGCCTTGGCACCGGGGAGCTGTTTTTT. Protein product: CASSPLGQGLGTGELFF. The complete variable domain, with remaining parts taken from reference TRBV18 and TRBJ2-2, reads NAGVMQNPRHLVRRRGQEARLRCSPMKGHSHVYWYRQLPEEGLKFMVYLQKENIIDESGMPKERFSAEFPKEGPSILRIQQVVRGDSAAYFCASSPLGQGLGTGELFFGEGSRLTVL.